These T cell receptor beta chains were read from a single sample in a study of blood T cell repertoires in COVID-19. Only in-frame clones appear in the TCRdb table, and some are missing; sequencing was by immunoSEQ multiplex PCR. The repertoire holds 380,000 or so clones, with about four fifths as singletons. The sequencing sample was made of peripheral blood. The receptors derive from a human donor with acute or convalescent COVID-19. The donor label of this sample is uncertain. Both conserved end residues are part of each CDR3. A D gene is named only where the DNA matches it firmly. A clone size is listed for some rows: how often the clone was seen (once, few, many), or a class if it is expanded.

TRBV19	TRBJ1-1	.	few	TGTGCCAGTAGTATCAGAATGAACACTGAAGCTTTCTTT	CASSIRMNTEAFF
TRBV15	TRBJ2-1	TRBD2	.	TGTGCCACCAGCAGAGGGACTGCGGGAGGGGACAATGAGCAGTTCTTC	CATSRGTAGGDNEQFF
TRBV7-9	TRBJ2-4	TRBD1	.	TGTGCCAGCAGCGCTGTCTCCGGGACAGGGATAGCCAAAAACATTCAGTACTTC	CASSAVSGTGIAKNIQYF
TRBV3-1/TRBV3-2	TRBJ2-7	.	.	TGTGCCAGCAGCCAACGTGGACGGGGAGAGCAGTACTTC	CASSQRGRGEQYF
TRBV19	TRBJ1-1	TRBD1	.	TGTGCCAGTAAGAGGACAGGGACGAACACTGAAGCTTTCTTT	CASKRTGTNTEAFF
TRBV29-1	TRBJ1-1	TRBD1	.	TGCAGCGTGGGGGGACAGGGTTACACTGAAGCTTTCTTT	CSVGGQGYTEAFF
TRBV11-2	TRBJ2-1	.	.	TGTGCCAGCAGCTCCCAGGGTACCTCCTACAATGAGCAGTTCTTC	CASSSQGTSYNEQFF
TRBV5-1	TRBJ1-2	.	.	TGCGCCAGCGGAAGAGGGGGGGGCTATGGCTACACCTTC	CASGRGGGYGYTF
TRBV7-2	TRBJ1-5	.	once	TGTGCCAGCAGCTTTGGGGACGCGGGAAATCAGCCCCAGCATTTT	CASSFGDAGNQPQHF
TRBV6-6	TRBJ1-2	TRBD1	.	TGTGCCAGCAGCCCTACAGGGGGAGGTAACTATGGCTACACCTTC	CASSPTGGGNYGYTF
TRBV6-2/TRBV6-3	TRBJ2-7	TRBD2	.	TGTGCCAGCAGTTCCCCAGACCCCGGGAGCGGGAGTGCCCACGAGCAGTACTTC	CASSSPDPGSGSAHEQYF
TRBV29-1	TRBJ1-5	TRBD1	.	TGCAGCGTCCGACAGGGGGGTCAGCCCCAGCATTTT	CSVRQGGQPQHF
TRBV28	TRBJ1-3	.	.	TGTGCCAGCAGACGACAGAGCTCTGGAAACACCATATATTTT	CASRRQSSGNTIYF
TRBV30	TRBJ1-1	TRBD1	.	TGTGCCTGGTCACGAACGGGACAGCCTGAAGCTTTCTTT	CAWSRTGQPEAFF
TRBV27	TRBJ2-5	.	many	TGTGCCAGCAGTCCCGGACAGTTTCAAGAGACCCAGTACTTC	CASSPGQFQETQYF
TRBV30	TRBJ1-2	.	.	TGTGCCTGGAGTCCGGACAGCGGGGGAGATGGCTACACCTTC	CAWSPDSGGDGYTF
TRBV7-9	TRBJ2-1	.	.	TGTGCCAGCAGCTTAGTATCTGGTCGGGTAGAGCAGTTCTTC	CASSLVSGRVEQFF
TRBV30	TRBJ1-1	.	.	TGTGCCTGGAGTGTAGATTATAGAACTGAAGCTTTCTTT	CAWSVDYRTEAFF
TRBV29-1	TRBJ1-4	.	.	TGCAGCGCGGAAGGAGGAGATGAAAAACTGTTTTTT	CSAEGGDEKLFF
TRBV5-1	TRBJ2-1	.	.	TGCGCCAGCTGTGGGGCGGAAATATGCAATGAGCAGTTCTTC	CASCGAEICNEQFF
TRBV5-6	TRBJ2-1	TRBD2	.	TGTGCCAGCAGCGTGGGACTAGCGGGATTCGGGAATGAGCAGTTCTTC	CASSVGLAGFGNEQFF
TRBV19	TRBJ1-3	.	.	TGTGCCAGTAGGTCCGGGGGCTCTGGAAACACCATATATTTT	CASRSGGSGNTIYF
TRBV6-5	TRBJ2-3	TRBD2	once	TGTGCCAGCAGTCCCCGCCGGGGGGGTTCAGATACGCAGTATTTT	CASSPRRGGSDTQYF
TRBV7-2	TRBJ1-6	.	.	TGTGCCAGCAGCCCCACGGTGAATAATTCACCCCTCCACTTT	CASSPTVNNSPLHF
TRBV4-2	TRBJ1-4	.	.	TGTGCCAGCAGCCAAGGCGTCGTCGGGGGTTTCGGTGAAAAACTGTTTTTT	CASSQGVVGGFGEKLFF
TRBV2	TRBJ1-1	TRBD1	few	TGTGCCAGCAGTGGGACAGGTAGTACTGAAGCTTTCTTT	CASSGTGSTEAFF
TRBV6-6	TRBJ2-2	.	.	TGTGCCAGCAGTTACTCGACAGACACCGGGGAGCTGTTTTTT	CASSYSTDTGELFF
TRBV19	TRBJ2-3	.	.	TGTGCCAGTAGTATAGGATGGAGGGGGCCCCCTAATGATACGCAGTATTTT	CASSIGWRGPPNDTQYF
TRBV5-1	TRBJ1-1	.	.	TGCGCCAGCAGCCCTGGGCTGTATGGGTATGGGAACACTGAAGCTTTCTTT	CASSPGLYGYGNTEAFF
TRBV5-6	TRBJ2-5	.	.	TGTGCCAGCAGCTTGTCGATGGGGACATATCCCCAAGAGACCCAGTACTTC	CASSLSMGTYPQETQYF